The rows below give T cell receptor beta chains drawn from one sample of a study of CD8 T cells in ankylosing spondylitis. MiXCR, applied by TCRdb to the 5' RACE reads, yields one record per CDR3 protein. The sample shows around 180,000 distinct CDR3 sequences, 13% of them seen only once. Sequenced material: blood, either unsorted or a sorted T cell fraction (not recorded which). The receptor source for this set is a female donor with ankylosing spondylitis or in good health (not recorded which). Each CDR3 is given without its conserved first and last residue. The size of a clone is reported for some rows only, either as once, few or many, or as a class for expanded clones.

clone_size j_call v_call cdr3_aa
many TRBJ1-2 TRBV7-2 ASSPDRTYGYT
- TRBJ2-5 TRBV7-2 ASSFNRDETQY
many TRBJ2-7 TRBV20-1 SAISDQGHEQY
many TRBJ2-7 TRBV7-2 ASSLRGTHEQY
many TRBJ2-4 TRBV7-9 ASTSSGVAKNIQY
many TRBJ2-2 TRBV5-1 ASSLVALNTGELF
- TRBJ2-1 TRBV24-1 ATSRDSYNEQF
many TRBJ2-2 TRBV18 ASAFGDTGELF
- TRBJ2-7 TRBV5-1 ASSLTLAGEQY
many TRBJ2-1 TRBV11-2 ASSSTSGRAIMF
many TRBJ2-1 TRBV7-6 ASSLAVTNEQF
few TRBJ2-3 TRBV7-3 ASSSGQGADTQY
many TRBJ2-3 TRBV10-3 AISELGSLRGTDTQY
many TRBJ2-2 TRBV6-2/TRBV6-3 ASSYASSGTMGTGELF